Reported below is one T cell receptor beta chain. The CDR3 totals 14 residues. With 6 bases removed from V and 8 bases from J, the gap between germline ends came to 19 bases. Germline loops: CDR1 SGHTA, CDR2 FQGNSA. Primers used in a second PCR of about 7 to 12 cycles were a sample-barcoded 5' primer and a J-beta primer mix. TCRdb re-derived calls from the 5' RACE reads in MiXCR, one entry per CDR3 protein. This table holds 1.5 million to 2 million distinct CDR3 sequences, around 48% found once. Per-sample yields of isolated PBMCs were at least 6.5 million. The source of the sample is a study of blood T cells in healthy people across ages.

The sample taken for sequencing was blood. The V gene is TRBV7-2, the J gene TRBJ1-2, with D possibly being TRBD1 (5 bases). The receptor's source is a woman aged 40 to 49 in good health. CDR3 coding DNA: TGTGCCAGCAGGCTCGACCGGAGGGGTGAGGGCTACACCTTC. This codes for CASRLDRRGEGYTF.